Listed here are 22 T cell receptor beta chains from one sample, sequenced in a study of siplizumab effects on memory and regulatory T cells. Measured with immunoSEQ multiplex PCR; TCRdb has only the in-frame clones, and not every one. This table holds under 100,000 clones, roughly 94% found once. The sample taken for sequencing was non-Treg CD4+ T cells sorted from blood. The receptors shown here come from a human donor in good health.

A single count supports this clone. This chain joins TRBV9 and TRBJ2-7, with D possibly being TRBD2 (6 bases). This CDR3 region has 14 residues. V was trimmed by 6 bases and J by 0 bases, leaving 13 bases between them. Germline V lookup: CDR1 SGDLS, CDR2 YYNGEE. CDR3: CASTPAGSSYEQYF. CDR3 DNA: TGTGCCAGCACCCCAGCGGGCAGCTCCTACGAGCAGTACTTC.

The chain employs TRBV18 and TRBJ2-3, with TRBD1 matching 9 bases. CDR3 length: 18 residues. From germline, CDR1 is KGHSH and CDR2 LQKENI. The junction had 13 bases not matched to a gene; V was cut back by 3 bases and J by 3 bases. CDR3 bases: TGTGCCAGCTCACCTCTACACGGACAGGGGATGAGGACAGATACGCAGTATTTT. Encoded protein: CASSPLHGQGMRTDTQYF.

The chain combines TRBV28 with TRBJ1-5; the D is unclear. Per the germline V gene, CDR1 is MDHEN and CDR2 is SYDVKM. The CDR3 length is 12 residues. With 8 bases removed from V and 2 bases from J, the gap between germline ends came to 7 bases. CDR3 bases: TGTGCCAGCTATGAAGGCAATCAGCCCCAGCATTTT. As protein: CASYEGNQPQHF. The whole variable domain, filled in from reference TRBV28 and TRBJ1-5, reads DVKVTQSSRYLVKRTGEKVFLECVQDMDHENMFWYRQDPGLGLRLIYFSYDVKMKEKGDIPEGYSVSREKKERFSLILESASTNQTSMYLCASYEGNQPQHFGDGTRLSIL.

The chain has TRBV5-4 and TRBJ2-1; possibly TRBD1 or TRBD2 for D (5 bases each). V dropped 6 bases and J dropped 1 base, with 17 bases sitting between them. Per the germline V gene, CDR1 is SGHNT and CDR2 is YYREEE (reference sequence). The CDR3 loop spans 16 amino acids. CDR3 loop: CASTSPGTRSYNEQFF. The DNA for the CDR3 is TGTGCCAGCACCTCCCCGGGGACCCGGTCCTACAATGAGCAGTTCTTC.

The chain couples TRBV15 to TRBJ2-2; TRBD2 agrees at 8 bases. The germline CDR1 and CDR2 sequences are LNHNV and YYDKDF (reference sequence). CDR3 length: 15 residues. The V and J ends lost 0 bases and 11 bases, in that order; junction bases with no gene match: 8. The CDR3 loop is CATSRDLAGPSELFF. CDR3 DNA: TGTGCCACCAGCAGAGATCTAGCGGGTCCCTCTGAGCTGTTTTTT.

The rearrangement links TRBV6-6 to TRBJ1-1; D call uncertain. The CDR3 spans 15 residues. V lost 2 bases to trimming and J lost 1 base, with 11 bases between them. From germline, CDR1 is MNHNY and CDR2 SVGAGI (reference sequence). CDR3 region: CASSYTPTGNTEAFF. The CDR3 DNA reads as TGTGCCAGCAGTTACACACCAACCGGGAACACTGAAGCTTTCTTT.

V and J are TRBV25-1 and TRBJ2-1; TRBD1 aligns across 8 bases. After removal of 1 base from V and 4 bases from J, the junction contained 3 bases not matched to a gene. The length of the CDR3 is 15 residues. Germline loops: CDR1 MGHDK, CDR2 SYGVNS. The CDR3, as DNA: TGTGCCAGCAGTGAATGGAACAGGGGGTACAATGAGCAGTTCTTC. The encoded protein is CASSEWNRGYNEQFF.

The V call is TRBV2, the J call TRBJ1-4; D ambiguous. The germline V gene encodes CDR1 SNHLY and CDR2 FYNNEI. Trimming shortened V by 8 bases and J by 10 bases, and 14 bases separated the two germline ends. The CDR3 spans 12 residues. CDR3 amino acids: CASQSDGRKLFF. In nucleotides, the CDR3 is TGTGCCAGCCAATCCGACGGAAGAAAACTGTTTTTT.

V usage is TRBV28 and J usage is TRBJ2-6; D is perhaps TRBD1 or TRBD2 (5 bases each). V was shortened by 9 bases and J by 14 bases, with 14 bases between the two germline ends. This CDR3 is 11 amino acids long. The V gene's germline CDR1 is MDHEN and CDR2 SYDVKM. CDR3 sequence (DNA): TGTGCCAGTACGGCGACGGGACTCCTGACTTTC. Encoded protein: CASTATGLLTF.

The V call is TRBV7-9, the J call TRBJ1-5; 11 bases are shared with TRBD1. The length of the CDR3 is 15 residues. Per the germline V gene, CDR1 is SEHNR and CDR2 is FQNEAQ (reference sequence). V was clipped by 5 bases and J by 4 bases; unmatched bases: 4. CDR3 nucleotide sequence: TGTGCCAGCAGCGTGGGACAGGGGGAAAATCAGCCCCAGCATTTT. Translation gives CASSVGQGENQPQHF.

The V gene is TRBV19, the J gene TRBJ2-7; D not certain. V lost 5 bases and J 4 bases, leaving 15 bases between the germline ends. Germline CDR1 LNHDA, CDR2 SQIVND (reference sequence). The CDR3 extends over 14 amino acids. This chain's CDR3 is CASSQTGETYEQYF. The DNA for the CDR3 is TGTGCCAGTAGTCAGACTGGTGAAACGTACGAGCAGTACTTC.

The CDR3 region is CSAGGGIEQYF. Written as DNA, the CDR3 is TGCAGTGCCGGCGGGGGTATTGAGCAGTACTTC. V and J are TRBV20-1 and TRBJ2-7; TRBD2 matches 7 bases. With 6 bases clipped from V and 7 bases from J, the junction kept 6 bases outside the gene matches. The CDR3 sequence is 11 residues long. Germline V CDR1 and CDR2: DFQATT, SNEGSKA (reference sequence).

This clone was detected once. This chain uses TRBV28 with TRBJ2-7; D perhaps matches TRBD2 (5 bases). The V end lost 6 bases, the J end lost 6 bases, and 15 bases lay between the germline ends. The CDR3 extends over 13 amino acids. Germline loops: CDR1 MDHEN, CDR2 SYDVKM. CDR3 amino acids: CASSLDLKPEQYF. The DNA for the CDR3 is TGTGCCAGCAGCTTGGACTTAAAACCCGAGCAGTACTTC.

This chain connects TRBV25-1 to TRBJ1-2; 12 bases map to TRBD1. Looked up from germline, CDR1 is MGHDK and CDR2 is SYGVNS. V gave up 1 base and J gave up 9 bases; unmatched junction bases: 3. This CDR3 has 14 amino acids. CDR3 DNA: TGTGCCAGCAGTGAATCCGGGACAGGGGGCAGCTACACCTTC. It specifies CASSESGTGGSYTF.

The CDR3 reads CASSPQGENSPLHF. The CDR3 nucleotides read TGTGCCAGCAGTCCCCAGGGGGAGAATTCACCCCTCCACTTT. The chain carries TRBV28 and TRBJ1-6; 7 bases fit TRBD1. With 5 bases clipped from V and 7 bases from J, the junction kept 5 bases outside the gene matches. CDR3 length equals 14 residues. Germline V gene data show CDR1 as MDHEN and CDR2 as SYDVKM.

Only one count was recorded for this clone. This rearrangement joins TRBV7-6 to TRBJ2-1; D call uncertain. Trimming took off 1 base at V and 0 bases at J, with 10 bases between the two ends. The germline CDR1 and CDR2 sequences are SGHVS and FNYEAQ. The CDR3 totals 16 residues. Here the CDR3 reads CASSLVVADSYNEQFF. CDR3 nucleotides: TGTGCCAGCAGCTTAGTCGTGGCGGACTCCTACAATGAGCAGTTCTTC.

CDR3: CASSLIQQGSYEQYF. DNA for the CDR3: TGTGCCAGCAGCTTAATCCAGCAGGGCTCCTACGAGCAGTACTTC. The V call is TRBV11-2, the J call TRBJ2-7, with D possibly being TRBD1 (5 bases). The CDR3 is 15 residues long. V lost 2 bases and J 0 bases, leaving 11 bases between the germline ends. Germline V gene sequence: CDR1 SGHAT, CDR2 FQNNGV. Based on the CDR3 plus reference TRBV11-2 and TRBJ2-7, the full variable domain is EAGVAQSPRYKIIEKRQSVAFWCNPISGHATLYWYQQILGQGPKLLIQFQNNGVVDDSQLPKDRFSAERLKGVDSTLKIQPAKLEDSAVYLCASSLIQQGSYEQYFGPGTRLTVT.

The chain uses TRBV2 and TRBJ2-3, with 7 bases that match TRBD2. The junction had 6 bases not matched to a gene; V was cut back by 1 base and J by 8 bases. The CDR3 is 14 amino acids. From germline, CDR1 is SNHLY and CDR2 FYNNEI. DNA of the CDR3: TGTGCCAGCAGTGAAGAGCGGGATTCTAGTACGCAGTATTTT. Amino acids: CASSEERDSSTQYF. The entire variable domain, with the rest obtained from reference TRBV2 and TRBJ2-3, is as follows: EPEVTQTPSHQVTQMGQEVILRCVPISNHLYFYWYRQILGQKVEFLVSFYNNEISEKSEIFDDQFSVERPDGSNFTLKIRSTKLEDSAMYFCASSEERDSSTQYFGPGTRLTVL.

The chain links TRBV5-1 to TRBJ1-1; D remains unclear. Per the germline V gene, CDR1 is SGHRS and CDR2 is YFSETQ. V lost 4 bases and J 1 base, leaving 14 bases between the germline ends. This CDR3 spans 15 amino acids. CDR3 residues: CASSPSTQRNTEAFF. The CDR3 DNA is TGCGCCAGCAGCCCATCAACACAGAGGAACACTGAAGCTTTCTTT.

The CDR3 nucleotides read TGCGCCAGCAGTGATGCGGTGACAGATACGCAGTATTTT. This codes for CASSDAVTDTQYF. The genes are TRBV10-1 and TRBJ2-3, with D hard to call. The V and J ends lost 3 bases and 3 bases respectively, with 7 bases between them. Per germline, CDR1 WNHNN and CDR2 SYGVQD (reference sequence). The CDR3 totals 13 residues.

The genes are TRBV5-4 and TRBJ2-2; D gene unclear. There are 14 residues in the CDR3. Per the germline V gene, CDR1 is SGHNT and CDR2 is YYREEE (reference sequence). V was trimmed by 2 bases and J by 5 bases, leaving 10 bases between them. The CDR3 loop is CASSFPERTGELFF. Here the CDR3 DNA reads TGTGCCAGCAGCTTTCCTGAACGGACCGGGGAGCTGTTTTTT.

The CDR3 nucleotides read TGCGCCAGCAGCCAAACTAGGACGGGGTACCAAGAGACCCAGTACTTC. This codes for CASSQTRTGYQETQYF. V gene TRBV4-1 combines with J gene TRBJ2-5, with a tentative D call TRBD2 (5 bases). Looked up from germline, CDR1 is MGHRA and CDR2 is YSYEKL. The CDR3 covers 16 residues. The V end was cut by 2 bases, the J end by 0 bases, with 13 bases between.